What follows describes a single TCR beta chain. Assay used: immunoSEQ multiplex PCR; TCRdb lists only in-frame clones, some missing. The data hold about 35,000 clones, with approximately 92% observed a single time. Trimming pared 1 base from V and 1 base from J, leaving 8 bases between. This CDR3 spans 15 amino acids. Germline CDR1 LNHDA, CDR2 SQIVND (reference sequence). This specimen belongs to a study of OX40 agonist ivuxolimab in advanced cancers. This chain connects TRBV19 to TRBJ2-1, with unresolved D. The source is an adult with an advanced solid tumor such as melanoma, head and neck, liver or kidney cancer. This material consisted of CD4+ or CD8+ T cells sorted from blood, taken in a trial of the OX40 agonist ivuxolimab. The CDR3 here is CASSIGRPSYNEQFF. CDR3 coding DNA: TGTGCCAGTAGTATAGGACGGCCTTCCTACAATGAGCAGTTCTTC. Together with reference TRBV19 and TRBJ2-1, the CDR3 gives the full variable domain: DGGITQSPKYLFRKEGQNVTLSCEQNLNHDAMYWYRQDPGQGLRLIYYSQIVNDFQKGDIAEGYSVSREKKESFPLTVTSAQKNPTAFYLCASSIGRPSYNEQFFGPGTRLTVL.